Listed below are T cell receptor beta chains from one sample, sequenced in a study of T cells in Graves' hyperthyroidism and ophthalmopathy. MiXCR was run by TCRdb on the multiplex PCR reads, yielding one entry per CDR3 protein. In the table there are under 70,000 distinct CDR3 sequences, approximately 53% of which are singletons. Specimen: blood. These receptors were obtained from a woman aged 55-69 years with Graves' ophthalmopathy. Each CDR3 is given with its conserved first and last residue. The order of the fields is clone size, J gene, V gene, CDR3 length, D gene, CDR3 protein, CDR3 DNA. A D gene is named only where the DNA matches it firmly. Not every row has a clone size; where given, it reads once, few, many or a size class.

many | TRBJ2-5 | TRBV6-1 | 13 | . | CASAVTLNGDQYF | TGTGCCAGCGCGGTGACCCTAAACGGCGACCAGTACTTC
many | TRBJ2-7 | TRBV5-1 | 13 | . | CASSSDHSYEQYF | TGCGCCAGCAGCTCCGACCACTCCTACGAGCAGTACTTC
many | TRBJ2-7 | TRBV2 | 16 | TRBD2 | CASSPGPGRGRYEQYF | TGTGCCAGCAGCCCGGGCCCAGGGAGGGGTCGCTACGAGCAGTACTTC
. | TRBJ2-7 | TRBV7-9 | 15 | TRBD2 | CASSLDQRETYEQYF | TGTGCCAGCAGCTTAGATCAGCGGGAAACCTACGAGCAGTACTTC
many | TRBJ2-5 | TRBV3-1 | 16 | . | CASSQGDSGSQETQYF | TGTGCCAGCAGCCAAGGCGATTCGGGGTCCCAAGAGACCCAGTACTTC
many | TRBJ1-2 | TRBV9 | 13 | TRBD1 | CASSLGTVYGYTF | TGTGCCAGCAGCCTGGGGACAGTCTATGGCTACACCTTC
many | TRBJ1-3 | TRBV2 | 14 | TRBD1 | CASKTGGSGNTIYF | TGTGCCAGCAAAACAGGGGGCTCTGGAAACACCATATATTTT
. | TRBJ2-2 | TRBV9 | 16 | TRBD1 | CASSETGGANTGELFF | TGTGCCAGCAGTGAAACAGGGGGCGCGAACACCGGGGAGCTGTTTTTT
many | TRBJ1-2 | TRBV30 | 14 | . | CAWNFGQTAYGYTF | TGTGCCTGGAATTTCGGACAGACCGCCTATGGCTACACCTTC
. | TRBJ1-2 | TRBV7-3 | 14 | TRBD1 | CASSSGGTGVIHTF | TGTGCCAGCAGCTCCGGTGGGACAGGGGTAATTCACACCTTC
many | TRBJ2-3 | TRBV27 | 13 | . | CASRDSYTDTQYF | TGTGCCAGCAGGGACAGTTACACAGATACGCAGTATTTT
. | TRBJ2-1 | TRBV19 | 14 | . | CASSASEPYNEQFF | TGTGCCAGTAGCGCTAGCGAACCCTACAATGAGCAGTTCTTC
many | TRBJ1-1 | TRBV7-8 | 13 | . | CASSLVRHKGAFF | TGTGCCAGCAGCTTAGTACGCCACAAAGGAGCTTTCTTT
. | TRBJ2-1 | TRBV5-6 | 15 | TRBD2 | CASSGTSGRAREQFF | TGTGCCAGCAGCGGGACTAGCGGGAGGGCAAGGGAGCAGTTCTTC
. | TRBJ2-5 | TRBV20-1 | 17 | . | CSASSTALTGEGETQYF | TGCAGTGCTAGCAGTACCGCCTTAACAGGGGAGGGAGAGACCCAGTACTTC
many | TRBJ2-7 | TRBV6-5 | 14 | . | CASSYGLAAYEQYF | TGTGCCAGCAGTTACGGGCTAGCCGCATACGAGCAGTACTTC
many | TRBJ2-1 | TRBV2 | 15 | . | CASSEYLIRNNEQFF | TGTGCCAGCAGTGAATATCTAATCAGAAACAATGAGCAGTTCTTC
. | TRBJ2-2 | TRBV6-6 | 11 | TRBD2 | CASSYRREVFF | TGTGCCAGCAGTTACCGACGGGAGGTGTTTTTT
many | TRBJ2-2 | TRBV12-3/TRBV12-4 | 15 | TRBD2 | CASRVTSGVTGELFF | TGTGCCAGCAGGGTGACTAGCGGGGTTACCGGGGAGCTGTTTTTT
. | TRBJ1-4 | TRBV7-2 | 18 | TRBD1 | CASSLTGQGGSTNEKLFF | TGTGCCAGCAGCTTAACAGGACAGGGCGGATCAACTAATGAAAAACTGTTTTTT
. | TRBJ2-2 | TRBV15 | 13 | . | CATRQTEGGELFF | TGTGCCACCAGACAAACAGAGGGCGGGGAGCTGTTTTTT
. | TRBJ2-2 | TRBV9 | 15 | TRBD2 | CASSASGGGTGELFF | TGTGCCAGCAGCGCCAGCGGGGGGGGCACCGGGGAGCTGTTTTTT
once | TRBJ2-3 | TRBV10-3 | 15 | . | CAISEGSSGYGEQYF | TGTGCCATCAGTGAGGGGTCTAGTGGGTACGGTGAGCAGTATTTT
many | TRBJ1-1 | TRBV6-6 | 11 | . | CASSYSDTAFF | TGTGCCAGCAGTTACTCTGACACCGCTTTCTTT